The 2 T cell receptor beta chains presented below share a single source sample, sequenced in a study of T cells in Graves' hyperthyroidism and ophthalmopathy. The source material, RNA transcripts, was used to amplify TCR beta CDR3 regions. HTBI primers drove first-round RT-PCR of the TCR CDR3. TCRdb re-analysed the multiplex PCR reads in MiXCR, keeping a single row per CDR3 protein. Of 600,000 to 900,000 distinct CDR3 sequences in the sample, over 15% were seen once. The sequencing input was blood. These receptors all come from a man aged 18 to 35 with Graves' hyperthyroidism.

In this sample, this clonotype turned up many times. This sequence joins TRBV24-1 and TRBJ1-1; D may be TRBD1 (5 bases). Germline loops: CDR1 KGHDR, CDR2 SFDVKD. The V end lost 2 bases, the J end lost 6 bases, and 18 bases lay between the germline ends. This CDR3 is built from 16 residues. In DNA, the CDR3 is TGTGCCACCAGTGATTCGGGGTCGACTAGAGGGGCTGAAGCTTTCTTT. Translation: CATSDSGSTRGAEAFF.

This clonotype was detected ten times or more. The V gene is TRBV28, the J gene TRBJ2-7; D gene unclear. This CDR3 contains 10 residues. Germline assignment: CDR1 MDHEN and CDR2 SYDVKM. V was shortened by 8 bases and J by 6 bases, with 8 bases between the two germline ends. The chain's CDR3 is CASGSFEQYF. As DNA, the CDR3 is TGTGCCAGCGGTAGTTTCGAGCAGTACTTC.